Shown below are 18 T cell receptor beta chains from a single sample sequenced in a study of cytomegalovirus exposure and HLA in healthy donors. Primers for the PCR totalled 60 Vbeta and 13 Jbeta. Profiled with immunoSEQ multiplex PCR; TCRdb holds only in-frame clones, not every one. The data contain approximately 170,000 clones, approximately 71% of them singletons. Sequencing was done on a sample of PBMCs. The receptor source for this set is a man aged 50 to 59 in good health and CMV-seronegative.

The rearrangement links TRBV29-1 to TRBJ2-1, with a tentative D call TRBD1 (5 bases). Germline values: CDR1 SQVTM, CDR2 ANQGSEA. The V end lost 4 bases, the J end lost 5 bases, and 15 bases lay between the germline ends. CDR3 length equals 14 residues. CDR3 nucleotide sequence: TGCAGCGTTGCGAGACAGCCTCCCAACAATGAGCAGTTCTTC. Amino acid sequence: CSVARQPPNNEQFF.

As for this clone: The sample contains more than one DNA sequence encoding this CDR3. The chain recombines TRBV15 with TRBJ1-6; a weak D match, TRBD1 (6 bases). V lost 2 bases, J lost 6 bases, and 14 bases lay in between. The length of the CDR3 is 16 residues. CDR1 LNHNV and CDR2 YYDKDF come from the germline V gene (reference sequence). The CDR3 reads CATSRYGRGGNSPLHF. The CDR3 nucleotides are TGTGCCACCAGCAGATATGGCAGGGGCGGTAATTCACCCCTCCACTTT. Full variable domain (missing parts from reference TRBV15 and TRBJ1-6): DAMVIQNPRYQVTQFGKPVTLSCSQTLNHNVMYWYQQKSSQAPKLLFHYYDKDFNNEADTPDNFQSRRPNTSFCFLDIRSPGLGDTAMYLCATSRYGRGGNSPLHFGNGTRLTVT.

The chain employs TRBV6-1 and TRBJ1-5; TRBD1 might be the D (6 bases). Germline CDR1 is MNHNS and CDR2 is SASEGT. CDR3 length: 16 residues. Trimming pared 4 bases from V and 5 bases from J, leaving 18 bases between. The CDR3 DNA follows: TGTGCCAGCAGTGGGGGGGCGGGGGGCTTATATCAGCCCCAGCATTTT. Translated, it gives CASSGGAGGLYQPQHF.

The rearrangement joins TRBV19 to TRBJ2-3, with 7 positions matching TRBD2. CDR3 length: 15 amino acids. Unmatched junction bases numbered 11, after V lost 7 bases and J lost 4 bases. Germline V gene sequence: CDR1 LNHDA, CDR2 SQIVND (reference sequence). Here the CDR3 reads CASTALGGRADTQYF. The CDR3, as DNA: TGTGCCAGTACCGCCCTGGGGGGGAGGGCAGATACGCAGTATTTT.

This chain joins TRBV29-1 and TRBJ2-1; 13 nucleotides agree with TRBD2. The CDR3 is made up of 15 amino acids. Germline CDR1 SQVTM, CDR2 ANQGSEA. With 6 bases clipped from V and 4 bases from J, the junction kept 6 bases outside the gene matches. In DNA, the CDR3 is TGCAGCGTCCAGGGACTAGCGGGGCTGTACAATGAGCAGTTCTTC. It specifies CSVQGLAGLYNEQFF.

The V gene is TRBV19, the J gene TRBJ2-3, with 10 bases identical to TRBD1. This CDR3 contains 17 residues. V was pared by 5 bases and J by 9 bases, with 17 bases of the junction left unmatched. Germline CDR1 and CDR2: LNHDA and SQIVND (reference sequence). The CDR3 DNA reads as TGTGCCAGTAGTCTTGTCGCACCGGGACAGGGGCTCCCGACGCAGTATTTT. It yields the protein CASSLVAPGQGLPTQYF.

This clone was seen just once. The chain carries TRBV6-5 and TRBJ1-1; D is possibly TRBD1 (6 bases). Trimming removed 2 bases at V and 4 bases at J, with 14 bases between. The CDR3 length is 15 residues. Germline loops: CDR1 MNHEY, CDR2 SVGAGI. The DNA for the CDR3 is TGTGCCAGCAGTTACACAGGGAGTGGGAGCACTGAAGCTTTCTTT. Encoded protein: CASSYTGSGSTEAFF.

This clone was seen a handful of times. The chain links TRBV6-1 to TRBJ1-2, with D possibly TRBD1 on 5 matching bases. This CDR3 region has 13 residues. The V end lost 3 bases, the J end lost 6 bases, and 11 bases lay between the germline ends. Per germline, CDR1 MNHNS and CDR2 SASEGT. The CDR3 is CASSDREVDGYTF. The CDR3 bases are TGTGCCAGCAGTGACAGGGAAGTCGATGGCTACACCTTC.

This chain connects TRBV5-4 to TRBJ2-7; maybe TRBD2 (6 bases). The V gene lost 0 bases and the J gene lost 1 base, with 8 bases spanning the gap. Germline V CDR1 and CDR2: SGHNT, YYREEE (reference sequence). CDR3 length: 14 residues. The CDR3 region is CASSLGGVSYEQYF. The DNA for the CDR3 is TGTGCCAGCAGCTTGGGGGGGGTTTCCTACGAGCAGTACTTC.

V usage is TRBV5-8 and J usage is TRBJ1-6, with TRBD1 identical over 8 bases. Trimming removed 0 bases from V and 13 bases from J; junction bases left unmatched: 6. This CDR3 has 14 residues. The V gene's germline CDR1 is SGHTS and CDR2 YDEGEE. The CDR3 is CASSLDDRGGPLHF. The CDR3 DNA reads TGTGCCAGCAGCTTGGACGACAGGGGAGGGCCCCTCCACTTT.

V and J are TRBV6-4 and TRBJ2-7; 9 bases line up with TRBD1. The CDR3 is 15 amino acids. Germline-derived CDR1 and CDR2 are MRHNA and SNTAGT. V shed 7 bases, J shed 5 bases, and the junction held 12 bases outside the gene matches. CDR3 sequence (DNA): TGTGCCAGCAAGGATGGCCGGGACAGGGCCCACGAGCAGTACTTC. Amino acid sequence: CASKDGRDRAHEQYF.

V and J are TRBV7-2 and TRBJ2-5, with TRBD2 identical over 8 bases. This CDR3 is built from 14 residues. Trimming at V came to 4 bases and at J to 5 bases, leaving 6 bases not matched to a gene. Looked up from germline, CDR1 is SGHTA and CDR2 is FQGNSA. CDR3 region: CASSSRREGETQYF. The CDR3 DNA reads TGTGCCAGCAGCTCTAGACGGGAGGGGGAGACCCAGTACTTC.

The rearrangement uses TRBV20-1 and TRBJ2-7; no definite D call. Germline CDR1 DFQATT, CDR2 SNEGSKA (reference sequence). V was cut by 5 bases and J by 2 bases, with 7 bases left in between. The CDR3 is 11 amino acids. The CDR3 is CSASVTYEQYF. CDR3 DNA: TGCAGTGCTTCCGTAACCTACGAGCAGTACTTC.

This clone was picked up a small number of times. The CDR3 protein is CASSLSGFSGEKLFF. The DNA of the CDR3 is TGCGCCAGCAGCTTGTCTGGATTCTCCGGGGAAAAACTGTTTTTT. The genes are TRBV5-1 and TRBJ1-4; D unclear. This CDR3 comprises 15 residues. The V and J ends lost 1 base and 8 bases respectively, with 15 bases between them. Germline CDR1 and CDR2: SGHRS and YFSETQ. Using reference TRBV5-1 and TRBJ1-4 for the parts outside the CDR3, the full variable domain is KAGVTQTPRYLIKTRGQQVTLSCSPISGHRSVSWYQQTPGQGLQFLFEYFSETQRNKGNFPGRFSGRQFSNSRSEMNVSTLELGDSALYLCASSLSGFSGEKLFFGSGTQLSVL.

The gene calls are TRBV7-2 and TRBJ2-5; TRBD2 matches at 11 bases. This CDR3 is built from 15 residues. J gave up 4 bases and V 3 bases, and 4 bases lay outside the gene matches. Germline-derived CDR1 and CDR2 are SGHTA and FQGNSA. DNA of the CDR3: TGTGCCAGCAGCTTTAGCGGGGGGGAGGGAGAGACCCAGTACTTC. It encodes CASSFSGGEGETQYF. Variable domain in full (rest from reference TRBV7-2 and TRBJ2-5): GAGVSQSPSNKVTEKGKDVELRCDPISGHTALYWYRQSLGQGLEFLIYFQGNSAPDKSGLPSDRFSAERTGGSVSTLTIQRTQQEDSAVYLCASSFSGGEGETQYFGPGTRLLVL.

The chain links TRBV5-1 to TRBJ1-5; perhaps TRBD1 as D (5 bases). This CDR3 is 15 amino acids long. Germline CDR1 and CDR2: SGHRS and YFSETQ. Trimming shortened V by 0 bases and J by 5 bases, and 12 bases separated the two germline ends. CDR3 region: CASSLEGGEHQPQHF. Written as DNA, the CDR3 is TGCGCCAGCAGCTTGGAGGGAGGGGAGCATCAGCCCCAGCATTTT. The full variable domain, completed using reference TRBV5-1 and TRBJ1-5, is KAGVTQTPRYLIKTRGQQVTLSCSPISGHRSVSWYQQTPGQGLQFLFEYFSETQRNKGNFPGRFSGRQFSNSRSEMNVSTLELGDSALYLCASSLEGGEHQPQHFGDGTRLSIL.

The chain carries TRBV4-2 and TRBJ1-1, with 7 bases lining up with TRBD1. The CDR3 is 17 amino acids. Germline-derived CDR1 and CDR2 are LGHNA and YNFKEQ. Trimming cost V 0 bases and J 0 bases; bases outside gene matches: 7. The CDR3 bases are TGTGCCAGCAGCCAAGATGGGGGGACAGAAATGAACACTGAAGCTTTCTTT. Protein product: CASSQDGGTEMNTEAFF.

The rearrangement links TRBV10-1 to TRBJ1-2; 10 bases map to TRBD1. CDR3 length: 13 residues. V gave up 10 bases and J gave up 2 bases; unmatched junction bases: 4. Germline CDR1 and CDR2: WNHNN and SYGVQD (reference sequence). CDR3 coding DNA: TGCGCCACCTCGGGACAGGGGAACTATGGCTACACCTTC. This encodes CATSGQGNYGYTF.